This record covers a single TCR delta chain. Its antigen remains unknown. TCRdb lists the protein of a much larger clone for this DNA, which differs at residue 3, so this is likely a read error; the protein given here is translated from the DNA itself. CDR1 is TSWWSYY, CDR2 QGS, per germline. This CDR3 has 23 residues. This entry belongs to a study of γδ T cells in repeated Plasmodium falciparum infection. Study context: Malaria-naive adults were infected with P. falciparum NF54 four times over around 600 days. Study-level results: In Vdelta2-negative, largely Vdelta1+, gammadelta repertoires, repeated controlled infections appeared to drive clonal selection waves.

TCRdb called clones anew from the multiplex PCR reads with CATT. The sample includes tens of thousands of delta-chain clones, 1.4% to 1.5% of them seen just once. Vgamma9/Vdelta2+ and Vdelta2-negative gammadelta T cells were flow-sorted from PBMC for bulk sequencing. The material sequenced was gamma-delta T cells from blood. The chain recombines TRDV1 with TRDJ1; 12 nucleotides line up with TRDD3. This receptor was taken from a pool of human donors (malaria-infected and uninfected, not separated). The chain's CDR3 is CAPGEPAKSRMNWGIPYADKLIF. The CDR3 DNA reads TGTGCTCCTGGGGAGCCGGCTAAGAGCAGAATGAACTGGGGGATACCGTACGCCGATAAACTCATCTTT.